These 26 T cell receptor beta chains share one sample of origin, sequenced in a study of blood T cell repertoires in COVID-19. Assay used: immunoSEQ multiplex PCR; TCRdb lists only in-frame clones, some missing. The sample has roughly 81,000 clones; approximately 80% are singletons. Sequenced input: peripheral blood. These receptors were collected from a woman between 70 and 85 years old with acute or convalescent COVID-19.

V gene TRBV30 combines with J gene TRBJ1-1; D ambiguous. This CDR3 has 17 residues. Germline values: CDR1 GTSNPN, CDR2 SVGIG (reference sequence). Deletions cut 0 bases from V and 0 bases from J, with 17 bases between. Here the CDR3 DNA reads TGTGCCTGGAGTGTACTTTCCGGCGCCGGGATGAACACTGAAGCTTTCTTT. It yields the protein CAWSVLSGAGMNTEAFF. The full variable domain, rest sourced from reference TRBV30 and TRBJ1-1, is SQTIHQWPATLVQPVGSPLSLECTVEGTSNPNLYWYRQAAGRGLQLLFYSVGIGQISSEVPQNLSASRPQDRQFILSSKKLLLSDSGFYLCAWSVLSGAGMNTEAFFGQGTRLTVV.

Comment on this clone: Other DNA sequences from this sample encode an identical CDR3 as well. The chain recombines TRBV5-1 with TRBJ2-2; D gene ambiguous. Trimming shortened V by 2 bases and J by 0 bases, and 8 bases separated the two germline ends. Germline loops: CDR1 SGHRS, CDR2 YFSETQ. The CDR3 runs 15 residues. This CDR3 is CASSFLGANTGELFF. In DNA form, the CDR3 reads TGCGCCAGCAGCTTTCTGGGCGCGAACACCGGGGAGCTGTTTTTT. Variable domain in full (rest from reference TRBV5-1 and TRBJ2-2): KAGVTQTPRYLIKTRGQQVTLSCSPISGHRSVSWYQQTPGQGLQFLFEYFSETQRNKGNFPGRFSGRQFSNSRSEMNVSTLELGDSALYLCASSFLGANTGELFFGEGSRLTVL.

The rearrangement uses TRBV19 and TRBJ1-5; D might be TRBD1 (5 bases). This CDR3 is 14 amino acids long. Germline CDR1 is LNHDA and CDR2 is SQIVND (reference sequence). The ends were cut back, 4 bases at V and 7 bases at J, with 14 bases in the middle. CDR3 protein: CASSTGGGFQPQHF. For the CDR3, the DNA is TGTGCCAGTAGTACCGGGGGTGGATTCCAGCCCCAGCATTTT.

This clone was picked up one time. The CDR3 spells CASSHLTGGGRETQYF. Here the CDR3 DNA reads TGTGCCAGCAGCCACTTAACCGGGGGGGGCCGGGAGACCCAGTACTTC. The chain employs TRBV3-1 (or the pseudogene TRBV3-2) and TRBJ2-5, with 8 positions matching TRBD2. The junction had 11 bases not matched to a gene; V was cut back by 3 bases and J by 5 bases. The CDR3 contains 16 residues. Germline assignment: CDR1 LGHDT and CDR2 YNNKEL (reference sequence).

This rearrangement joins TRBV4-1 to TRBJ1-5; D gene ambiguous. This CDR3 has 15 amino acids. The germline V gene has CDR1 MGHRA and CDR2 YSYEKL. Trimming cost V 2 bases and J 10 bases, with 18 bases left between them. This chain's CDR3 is CASSQTTTRIDPQHF. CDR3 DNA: TGCGCCAGCAGCCAAACGACGACCAGGATCGATCCCCAGCATTTT.

The CDR3 DNA reads as TGTGCCAGCAGTGAAAGGGACTTTGCGGATGGCTACACCTTC. Its translation is CASSERDFADGYTF. The rearrangement links TRBV2 to TRBJ1-2; tentatively, D is TRBD1 (5 bases). CDR3 length: 14 amino acids. Per germline, CDR1 SNHLY and CDR2 FYNNEI. V shed 2 bases and J shed 6 bases, with 13 bases lying between them.

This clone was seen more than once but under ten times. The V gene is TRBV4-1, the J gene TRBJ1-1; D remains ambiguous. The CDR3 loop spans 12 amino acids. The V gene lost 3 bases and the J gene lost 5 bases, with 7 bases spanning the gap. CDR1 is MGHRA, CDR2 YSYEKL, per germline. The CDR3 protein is CASSQQRTEAFF. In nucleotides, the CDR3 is TGCGCCAGCAGCCAGCAGAGGACTGAAGCTTTCTTT.

CDR3 nucleotide sequence: TGTGCCAGCAGCAGGACAGGCCAGAGCTCCTACGAGCAGTACTTC. This codes for CASSRTGQSSYEQYF. The genes are TRBV11-2 and TRBJ2-7; the match to TRBD1 covers 7 bases. V lost 5 bases, J lost 0 bases, and 7 bases stayed unmatched. The CDR3 is made up of 15 amino acids. CDR1 and CDR2 from the germline V gene are SGHAT and FQNNGV. The full variable domain, its missing parts supplied by reference TRBV11-2 and TRBJ2-7, is EAGVAQSPRYKIIEKRQSVAFWCNPISGHATLYWYQQILGQGPKLLIQFQNNGVVDDSQLPKDRFSAERLKGVDSTLKIQPAKLEDSAVYLCASSRTGQSSYEQYFGPGTRLTVT.

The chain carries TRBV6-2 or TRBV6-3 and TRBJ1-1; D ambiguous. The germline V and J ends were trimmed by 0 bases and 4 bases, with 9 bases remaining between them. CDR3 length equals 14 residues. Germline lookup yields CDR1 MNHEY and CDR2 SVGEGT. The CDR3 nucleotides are TGTGCCAGCAGTTACTCGAGGCGGGGCACTGAAGCTTTCTTT. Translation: CASSYSRRGTEAFF.

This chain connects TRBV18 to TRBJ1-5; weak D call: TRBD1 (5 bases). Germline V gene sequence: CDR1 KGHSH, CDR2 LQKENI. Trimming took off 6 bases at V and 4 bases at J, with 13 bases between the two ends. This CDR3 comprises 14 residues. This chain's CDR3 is CASSPTGDNQPQHF. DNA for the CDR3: TGTGCCAGCTCGCCTACAGGAGATAATCAGCCCCAGCATTTT. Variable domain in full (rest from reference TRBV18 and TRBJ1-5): NAGVMQNPRHLVRRRGQEARLRCSPMKGHSHVYWYRQLPEEGLKFMVYLQKENIIDESGMPKERFSAEFPKEGPSILRIQQVVRGDSAAYFCASSPTGDNQPQHFGDGTRLSIL.

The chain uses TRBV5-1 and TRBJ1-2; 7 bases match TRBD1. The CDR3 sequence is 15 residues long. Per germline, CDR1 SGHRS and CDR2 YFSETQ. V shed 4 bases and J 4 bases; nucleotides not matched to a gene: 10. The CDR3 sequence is CASSGTVGQSYGYTF. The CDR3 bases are TGCGCCAGCAGCGGGACAGTGGGACAAAGCTATGGCTACACCTTC.

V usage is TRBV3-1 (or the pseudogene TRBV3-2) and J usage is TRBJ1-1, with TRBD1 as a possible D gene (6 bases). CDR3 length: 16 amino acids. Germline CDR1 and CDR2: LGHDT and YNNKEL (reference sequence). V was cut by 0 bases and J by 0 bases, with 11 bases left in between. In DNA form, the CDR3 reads TGTGCCAGCAGCCAAGATCCAGGGGAAGTGAACACTGAAGCTTTCTTT. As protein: CASSQDPGEVNTEAFF.

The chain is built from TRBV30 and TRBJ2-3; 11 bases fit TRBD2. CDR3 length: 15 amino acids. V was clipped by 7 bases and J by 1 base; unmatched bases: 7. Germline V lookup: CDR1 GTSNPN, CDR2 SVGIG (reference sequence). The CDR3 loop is CAYLLAGEGTDTQYF. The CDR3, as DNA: TGTGCCTACCTACTAGCGGGGGAGGGCACAGATACGCAGTATTTT.

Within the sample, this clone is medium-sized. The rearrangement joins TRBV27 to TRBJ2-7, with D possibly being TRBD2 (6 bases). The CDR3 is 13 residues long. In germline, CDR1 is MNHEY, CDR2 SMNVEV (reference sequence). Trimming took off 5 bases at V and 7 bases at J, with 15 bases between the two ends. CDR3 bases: TGTGCCAGCAGTCCACCCCGGGGGAGAGAGCAGTACTTC. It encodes CASSPPRGREQYF.

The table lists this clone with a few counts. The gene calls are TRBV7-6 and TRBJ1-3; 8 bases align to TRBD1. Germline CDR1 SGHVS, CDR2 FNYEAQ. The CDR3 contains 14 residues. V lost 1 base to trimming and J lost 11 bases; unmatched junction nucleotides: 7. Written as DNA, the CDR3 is TGTGCCAGCAGCTTAGGGGGACAGGTTTCCCCCATATATTTT. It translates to CASSLGGQVSPIYF.

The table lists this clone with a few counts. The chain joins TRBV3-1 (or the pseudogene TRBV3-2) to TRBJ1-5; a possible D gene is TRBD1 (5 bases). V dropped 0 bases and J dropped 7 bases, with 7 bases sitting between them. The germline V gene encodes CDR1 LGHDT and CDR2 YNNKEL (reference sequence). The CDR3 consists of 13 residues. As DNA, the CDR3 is TGTGCCAGCAGCCAAGATACAGGACAGCCCCAGCATTTT. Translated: CASSQDTGQPQHF.

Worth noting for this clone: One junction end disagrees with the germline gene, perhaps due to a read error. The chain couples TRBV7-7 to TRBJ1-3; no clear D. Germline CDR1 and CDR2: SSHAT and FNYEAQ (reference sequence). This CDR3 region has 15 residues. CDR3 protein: CASSPGPSSGNTIYF. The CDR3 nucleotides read TGTGCTAGCAGCCCCGGTCCGAGCTCTGGAAACACCATATATTTT.

The CDR3 nucleotides read TGTGCCATCAGATCCCAGGCAACGGCGGGCTATGGCTACACCTTC. Translated, it gives CAIRSQATAGYGYTF. This rearrangement joins TRBV10-3 to TRBJ1-2; D is unclear. Trimming removed 6 bases from V and 4 bases from J, with 18 bases in between. This CDR3 is 15 amino acids long. The germline V gene encodes CDR1 ENHRY and CDR2 SYGVKD.

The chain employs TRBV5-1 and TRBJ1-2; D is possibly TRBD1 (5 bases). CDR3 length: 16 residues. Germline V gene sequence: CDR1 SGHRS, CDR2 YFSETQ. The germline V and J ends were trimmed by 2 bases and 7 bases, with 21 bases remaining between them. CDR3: CASSFGGFDISGGYTF. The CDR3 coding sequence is TGCGCCAGCAGCTTTGGGGGGTTTGACATTAGTGGTGGCTACACCTTC.

The CDR3: CAWSIGGTGLKETQYF. The CDR3 nucleotides read TGTGCCTGGAGTATTGGAGGGACAGGCTTAAAAGAGACCCAGTACTTC. V usage is TRBV30 and J usage is TRBJ2-5; 8 bases agree with TRBD1. The CDR3 runs 16 residues. V gave up 2 bases and J gave up 3 bases; unmatched junction bases: 11. CDR1 is GTSNPN, CDR2 SVGIG, per germline (reference sequence).

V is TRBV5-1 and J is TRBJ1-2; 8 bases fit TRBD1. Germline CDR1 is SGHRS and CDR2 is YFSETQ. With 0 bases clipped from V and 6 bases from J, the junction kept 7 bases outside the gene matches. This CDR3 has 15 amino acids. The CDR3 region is CASSLDSAGGDGYTF. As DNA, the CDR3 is TGCGCCAGCAGCTTGGATTCGGCAGGGGGCGATGGCTACACCTTC.

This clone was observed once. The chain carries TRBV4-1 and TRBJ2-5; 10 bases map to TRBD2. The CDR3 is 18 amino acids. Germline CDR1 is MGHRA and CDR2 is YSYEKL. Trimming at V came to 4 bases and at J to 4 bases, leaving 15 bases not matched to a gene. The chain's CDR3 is CASSPLGGAGGPRETQYF. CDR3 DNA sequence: TGCGCCAGCAGCCCCCTCGGAGGAGCGGGGGGGCCGCGAGAGACCCAGTACTTC.

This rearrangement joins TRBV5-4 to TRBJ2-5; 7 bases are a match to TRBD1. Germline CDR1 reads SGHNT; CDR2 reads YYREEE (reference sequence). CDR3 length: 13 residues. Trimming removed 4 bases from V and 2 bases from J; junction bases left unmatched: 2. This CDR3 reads CASSGTEQETQYF. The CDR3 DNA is TGTGCCAGCAGCGGGACAGAACAAGAGACCCAGTACTTC.

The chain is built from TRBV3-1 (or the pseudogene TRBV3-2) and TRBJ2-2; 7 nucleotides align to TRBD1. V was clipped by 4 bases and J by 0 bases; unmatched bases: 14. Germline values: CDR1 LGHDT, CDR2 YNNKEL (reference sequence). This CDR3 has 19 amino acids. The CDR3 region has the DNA TGTGCCAGCAGCCTCCTCTGGACAGGATCCCTGGCGAACACCGGGGAGCTGTTTTTT. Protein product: CASSLLWTGSLANTGELFF.

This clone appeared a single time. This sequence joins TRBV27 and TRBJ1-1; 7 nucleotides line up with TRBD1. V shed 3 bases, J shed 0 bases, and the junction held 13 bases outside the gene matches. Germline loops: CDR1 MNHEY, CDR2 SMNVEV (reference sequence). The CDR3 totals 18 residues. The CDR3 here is CASSFSTRRGQLNTEAFF. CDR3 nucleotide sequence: TGTGCCAGCAGTTTTTCAACGAGGAGGGGACAGCTGAACACTGAAGCTTTCTTT.

Here the CDR3 reads CASSLVVTGDGYTF. The CDR3 DNA is TGCGCCAGCAGCTTGGTGGTGACAGGGGATGGCTACACCTTC. The chain links TRBV5-1 to TRBJ1-2; 8 positions agree with TRBD1. The germline V gene encodes CDR1 SGHRS and CDR2 YFSETQ. This CDR3 comprises 14 residues. V shed 0 bases, J shed 6 bases, and the junction held 4 bases outside the gene matches.